The 15 T cell receptor beta chains in this list originate from one sample, sequenced in a study of shared clonotypes between healthy human individuals. Assay used: immunoSEQ multiplex PCR; TCRdb lists only in-frame clones, some missing. The table lists approximately 2.3 million clones, roughly 93% of them singletons. The source material was naive CD4+ T cells from PBMCs. Regarding subset: CD45RA+ positively selected. The source of these receptors is a man aged 18 to 29 in good health. Some clones in this sample may be carry-over from other donors' samples.

The V call is TRBV28, the J call TRBJ1-1; TRBD1 might be the D (6 bases). Germline V gives CDR1 MDHEN, CDR2 SYDVKM. The CDR3 has 14 residues. V was pared by 8 bases and J by 5 bases, with 18 bases between. CDR3 sequence: CASGPAGVGTEAFF. CDR3 nucleotides: TGTGCCAGCGGCCCGGCAGGGGTCGGGACTGAAGCTTTCTTT.

This clone was seen only once. The genes are TRBV28 and TRBJ1-1, with a weak D call TRBD1 (6 bases). This CDR3 comprises 14 residues. Germline assignment: CDR1 MDHEN and CDR2 SYDVKM. Between the trimmed V and J ends, which lost 2 bases and 7 bases, there was a span of 14 bases. CDR3 bases: TGTGCCAGCAGTTTACCAACCGACAGGATTGAAGCTTTCTTT. This gives the protein CASSLPTDRIEAFF.

A note on this clone: This CDR3 is also generated by other DNA sequences in the sample. The V and J genes are TRBV11-2 and TRBJ1-2; no reliable D call. Trimming took 1 base from V and 2 from J, leaving 5 bases between them. Germline lookup yields CDR1 SGHAT and CDR2 FQNNGV. This CDR3 contains 13 residues. The CDR3 DNA is TGTGCCAGCAGCTTAGGGCAGAACTATGGCTACACCTTC. Residues: CASSLGQNYGYTF.

This clone showed up just once. The chain links TRBV5-6 to TRBJ1-4; D ambiguous. The CDR3 totals 14 residues. Germline CDR1 SGHDT, CDR2 YYEEEE. The V end was cut by 4 bases, the J end by 8 bases, with 15 bases between. CDR3: CASSQTRQREKLFF. The DNA for the CDR3 is TGTGCCAGCAGCCAGACCCGTCAACGAGAAAAACTGTTTTTT.

This clone was counted once. The chain employs TRBV9 and TRBJ2-1; D is perhaps TRBD2 (5 bases). Germline V gene sequence: CDR1 SGDLS, CDR2 YYNGEE. V lost 4 bases to trimming and J lost 9 bases, with 14 bases between them. The length of the CDR3 is 13 residues. CDR3 sequence (DNA): TGTGCCAGCAGCTCCGAGGCCAGCGGTGAGCAGTTCTTC. Its protein product is CASSSEASGEQFF.

This clone was recorded once. The rearrangement links TRBV7-3 to TRBJ2-1, with TRBD2 matching over 12 bases. Trimming cost V 5 bases and J 4 bases; bases outside gene matches: 6. This CDR3 has 16 amino acids. CDR1 is SGHTA, CDR2 FQGTGA, per germline. DNA for the CDR3: TGTGCCAGCAGCACCCGGACTAGCGGGGCATACAATGAGCAGTTCTTC. It encodes CASSTRTSGAYNEQFF.

The rearrangement links TRBV19 to TRBJ1-3, with 8 bases lining up with TRBD1. Germline loops: CDR1 LNHDA, CDR2 SQIVND (reference sequence). V shed 4 bases and J 4 bases; nucleotides not matched to a gene: 12. CDR3 length: 17 residues. For the CDR3, the DNA is TGTGCCAGTAGTAGATCGCGGACAGGGTCGTCCGGAAACACCATATATTTT. As protein: CASSRSRTGSSGNTIYF.

This clone was observed a single time. The rearrangement uses TRBV4-3 and TRBJ1-3; no reliable D call. The CDR3 contains 14 residues. Per germline, CDR1 LGHNA and CDR2 YSLEER. Trimming removed 0 bases at V and 5 bases at J, with 8 bases between. The CDR3 here is CASSQDQERNTIYF. CDR3 nucleotides: TGCGCCAGCAGCCAAGACCAAGAAAGAAACACCATATATTTT.

This clone was seen just once. Other DNA variants within this sample encode the same CDR3. This chain's CDR3 is CASSPLSSYEQYF. For the CDR3, the DNA is TGTGCCAGTAGTCCGCTGAGCTCCTACGAGCAGTACTTC. The chain joins TRBV19 to TRBJ2-7, with D unresolved. There are 13 residues in the CDR3. Germline assignment: CDR1 LNHDA and CDR2 SQIVND (reference sequence). V was pared by 5 bases and J by 0 bases, with 8 bases between.

The gene calls are TRBV27 and TRBJ1-1; D perhaps matches TRBD1 (6 bases). Looked up from germline, CDR1 is MNHEY and CDR2 is SMNVEV (reference sequence). This CDR3 has 17 amino acids. V shed 5 bases and J shed 5 bases, with 24 bases lying between them. The CDR3: CASSAPFLRGAGTEAFF. The CDR3 DNA sequence: TGTGCCAGCAGTGCACCTTTCCTACGGGGGGCAGGGACTGAAGCTTTCTTT.

V gene TRBV28 combines with J gene TRBJ2-1, with TRBD2 identical over 8 bases. Germline values: CDR1 MDHEN, CDR2 SYDVKM. V trimming: 8 bases; J trimming: 9 bases; junction bases outside the gene matches: 15. The CDR3 spans 15 residues. The CDR3 DNA is TGTGCCAGCGCCACCAGTAGCGGGATAACGGCTGAGCAGTTCTTC. Amino acid sequence: CASATSSGITAEQFF.

V is TRBV6-1 and J is TRBJ2-7; D gene unclear. The CDR3 totals 14 residues. The germline V gene encodes CDR1 MNHNS and CDR2 SASEGT. V lost 2 bases, J lost 7 bases, and 15 bases lay in between. The CDR3 nucleotides read TGTGCCAGCAGTGAATGGGTGGCGACCTGGGAGCAGTACTTC. Its protein product is CASSEWVATWEQYF.

The chain has TRBV28 and TRBJ2-5, with 10 bases matching TRBD1. In germline, CDR1 is MDHEN, CDR2 SYDVKM. The trim removed 5 bases at V and 5 bases at J, leaving 8 bases unmatched. This CDR3 has 15 amino acids. CDR3 in DNA: TGTGCCAGCAGTAAACGGACAGGGGGGTGGGAGACCCAGTACTTC. Translated, it gives CASSKRTGGWETQYF.

V and J are TRBV27 and TRBJ1-1, with D maybe TRBD1 (6 bases). This CDR3 contains 17 residues. The V and J ends lost 4 bases and 3 bases respectively, with 21 bases between them. The germline V gene has CDR1 MNHEY and CDR2 SMNVEV (reference sequence). CDR3 in amino acids: CASSYSARGGRDTEAFF. The CDR3 DNA reads as TGTGCCAGCAGTTATTCGGCCCGGGGGGGGCGCGACACTGAAGCTTTCTTT.

V and J are TRBV2 and TRBJ1-4; D call uncertain. The germline V gene has CDR1 SNHLY and CDR2 FYNNEI. Trimming removed 6 bases at V and 0 bases at J, with 14 bases between. The CDR3 length is 16 residues. CDR3 amino acids: CASRKDRAATNEKLFF. Here the CDR3 DNA reads TGTGCCAGCAGAAAAGATAGGGCCGCAACTAATGAAAAACTGTTTTTT.